The clone carrying this TCR beta chain was counted a single time. What it binds is not known. V gave up 3 bases and J gave up 7 bases, with 15 bases separating them. CDR1 and CDR2 (germline): MGHDK, SYGVNS. This CDR3 region has 15 residues. Here immunoSEQ multiplex PCR was the method, and the copy in TCRdb shows in-frame clones only, minus some. This table holds about 130,000 clones, 75% to 95% found once. This record comes from a study of T cell responses to AZD1222 COVID-19 vaccine. Whole-study findings and limits: It was only a handful of AZD1222 recipients who were seropositive at baseline. Mapped onto spike, vaccine-associated CD4 TCRs spanned it and were dominant at 160-218 and 743-854. Repertoire sampling occurred only after the peak T cell response.

Source: peripheral blood, taken 28 days after the second AZD1222 dose. The clonotype was recovered from an adult who received the AZD1222 COVID-19 vaccine. This chain joins TRBV25-1 and TRBJ1-4; possibly TRBD1 for D (6 bases). The CDR3 reads CASSDLTGSGEKLFF. In DNA, the CDR3 is TGTGCCAGCAGTGATCTGACAGGCTCCGGTGAAAAACTGTTTTTT.